This is a list of T cell receptor beta chains from one sample in a study of T cells in Graves' hyperthyroidism and ophthalmopathy. In TCRdb, the multiplex PCR reads were re-called with MiXCR into one record per CDR3 protein. The repertoire holds 250,000 to 350,000 distinct CDR3 sequences, with 17% as singletons. Sequencing used blood. These receptors were taken from a woman aged 60-75 years with Graves' ophthalmopathy. CDR3s include the opening cysteine and the closing phenylalanine or tryptophan. Fields, in order: V gene, J gene, clone size, D gene, CDR3 protein, CDR3 DNA. A D gene is named only where the DNA matches it firmly. Size tells how often a clone was seen (once, few, many) or the class of an expanded clone, and some rows leave it out.

TRBV12-3/TRBV12-4,TRBJ1-5,many,NA,CASSANTDSNQPQHF,TGTGCCAGCAGTGCTAACACCGATAGCAATCAGCCCCAGCATTTT
TRBV7-9,TRBJ2-7,many,TRBD2,CASSLGTGSGLAGGEQYF,TGTGCCAGCAGCCTAGGGACAGGGTCGGGACTAGCGGGAGGCGAGCAGTACTTC
TRBV12-3/TRBV12-4,TRBJ1-6,many,TRBD1,CASRHFREQGRSNSPLHF,TGTGCCAGCAGACACTTTAGGGAACAGGGGAGGAGTAATTCACCCCTCCACTTT
TRBV12-3/TRBV12-4,TRBJ1-2,many,TRBD1,CASSLLWTGLGYTF,TGTGCCAGCAGTTTACTCTGGACAGGGTTAGGCTACACCTTC
TRBV3-1,TRBJ2-2,many,TRBD2,CASRLAGSYTGELFF,TGTGCCAGCAGATTAGCGGGATCTTACACCGGGGAGCTGTTTTTT
TRBV4-3,TRBJ2-3,NA,NA,CASSQDGERPSTDTQYF,TGCGCCAGCAGCCAAGACGGGGAGAGACCTAGCACAGATACGCAGTATTTT
TRBV27,TRBJ1-4,many,NA,CASAKFNEKLFF,TGTGCCAGCGCGAAATTTAATGAAAAACTGTTTTTT
TRBV20-1,TRBJ2-3,many,NA,CSARDWGFSTDTQYF,TGCAGTGCTAGAGATTGGGGGTTTAGCACAGATACGCAGTATTTT
TRBV20-1,TRBJ2-1,NA,TRBD2,CSARGTSGRSGYNEQFF,TGCAGTGCTAGGGGGACTAGCGGGAGGTCTGGATACAATGAGCAGTTCTTC
TRBV4-3,TRBJ1-2,NA,NA,CASSQPGDNYGYTF,TGCGCCAGCAGCCAACCCGGCGATAACTATGGCTACACCTTC
TRBV27,TRBJ2-3,many,NA,CASSFGPGTYTDTQYF,TGTGCCAGCAGTTTCGGTCCCGGGACCTACACAGATACGCAGTATTTT
TRBV7-2,TRBJ2-3,few,NA,CASSLSQGITDTQYF,TGTGCCAGCAGCTTATCCCAGGGGATCACAGATACGCAGTATTTT
TRBV20-1,TRBJ2-3,few,NA,CSARAGYGASTDTQYF,TGCAGTGCTAGAGCGGGCTACGGCGCGAGCACAGATACGCAGTATTTT
TRBV29-1,TRBJ1-1,many,NA,CSGTLTENTEAFF,TGCAGCGGTACCCTGACAGAGAACACTGAAGCTTTCTTT
TRBV6-2/TRBV6-3,TRBJ2-7,many,NA,CASSYSPQRGGIYEQYF,TGTGCCAGCAGTTACTCCCCCCAAAGGGGGGGGATCTACGAGCAGTACTTC
TRBV29-1,TRBJ1-2,NA,NA,CSVVSGGQIANYGYTF,TGCAGCGTTGTCTCAGGCGGACAGATAGCTAACTATGGCTACACCTTC
TRBV20-1,TRBJ2-5,many,TRBD2,CSARDPQTSGSGTQYF,TGCAGTGCTAGAGATCCTCAGACTAGCGGGAGTGGGACCCAGTACTTC
TRBV3-1,TRBJ2-2,few,NA,CASSQGAVNTGELFF,TGTGCCAGCAGCCAAGGGGCGGTGAACACCGGGGAGCTGTTTTTT
TRBV7-2,TRBJ2-7,NA,NA,CASSFDSYEQYF,TGTGCCAGCAGTTTCGACAGTTACGAGCAGTACTTC
TRBV4-2,TRBJ2-1,few,NA,CASSQQTRDEQFF,TGTGCCAGCAGCCAACAAACCAGGGATGAGCAGTTCTTC
TRBV10-3,TRBJ1-5,NA,NA,CATGQLNQPQHF,TGTGCCACCGGACAGCTCAATCAGCCCCAGCATTTT
TRBV28,TRBJ1-2,many,NA,CASSLGTGEGYTF,TGTGCCAGCAGTTTAGGGACTGGCGAGGGCTACACCTTC
TRBV27,TRBJ1-2,few,NA,CASNIGSGGLTF,TGTGCCAGCAACATCGGCTCGGGCGGCCTCACCTTC
TRBV20-1,TRBJ2-5,many,NA,CSARGYQETQYF,TGCAGTGCTAGGGGCTACCAAGAGACCCAGTACTTC
TRBV19,TRBJ2-1,few,TRBD2,CASSIPTSARGEQFF,TGTGCCAGTAGTATCCCGACTAGCGCACGGGGTGAGCAGTTCTTC
TRBV12-3/TRBV12-4,TRBJ2-5,many,NA,CASRTLGVQYF,TGTGCCAGCAGAACCTTGGGGGTTCAATACTTC
TRBV6-1,TRBJ2-1,many,TRBD2,CASSRMGGGYNEQFF,TGTGCCAGCAGTCGGATGGGGGGGGGCTACAATGAGCAGTTCTTC